Here is one TCR beta chain with its context. This clonotype was detected only a few times. There is no known antigen for this receptor. No much larger clonotype is one base removed from it; base qualities were not supplied. The sample belongs to a study of T-cell memory formation after mild COVID-19 (TCRdb year 2021). Background on the whole study: Most TCR sequence clusters were specific to one of the two donors. Longitudinal TCRalpha and TCRbeta repertoire sequencing tracked T-cell clones expanding and contracting after mild COVID-19 in a couple of donors. Two young, previously healthy adult volunteers made up the cohort, one male and one female.

Ficoll-Paque density gradient centrifugation was the method used to isolate PBMCs. Sequencing instrument: Illumina NovaSeq 6000. cDNA libraries for TCRalpha and TCRbeta were prepared by 5'RACE using constant-segment primers, with sample barcodes and unique molecular identifiers added. RNA was extracted from every sample with Trizol reagent. Library amplification was performed in two PCR steps, and a second sample barcode and Illumina TruSeq adapters were introduced in the second step. Sequencing of the libraries was done on an Illumina NovaSeq, producing 2 x 150 bp paired-end reads. As for the original processing: Reads were demultiplexed and collapsed into UMI-guided consensus sequences with migec v1.2.7. Using mixcr v2.1.11, UMI consensuses were aligned to TRA and TRB V and J templates and then assembled into clonotypes. A clonotype was counted as expanded or contracted only if both edgeR and NoisET called the change significant, with noise models trained on biological replicates. edgeR calls used a false discovery rate-adjusted p below 0.01 and a log2 fold-change threshold of 1. As an exploratory analysis of dynamics, max-normalized trajectories of the 1000 most abundant clonotypes were examined by PCA with hierarchical clustering. Separately sequenced CD4+ and CD8+ repertoires were used to assign a CD4 or CD8 phenotype to each responding clone. In TCRdb, the public reads were trimmed at Q25 with fastp and aligned with MiXCR, with productive beta chains retained. Rows merge per CDR3 protein into single entries with the most common DNA and genes. TCRdb's processing, not the authors', yielded these V and J calls. In all, the sample holds around 83,000 distinct CDR3 sequences, and nearly 25% of those were seen once. Approximately 45% of the sample is held by the ten biggest clonotypes.

The CDR3 holds 14 amino acids from the cysteine to the phenylalanine. CDR3 DNA only is kept here, 42 bases in frame from base 1. At the junction V is shortened by 5 bases and J by 3 bases; bases outside the gene matches: 4. For CDR1 and CDR2, the germline V gene lists SGHAT and FQNNGV. General findings and caveats noted by the study authors: Clones that contracted from day 15 to 85 showed balanced CD4/CD8 phenotypes, whereas a second wave of clones that expanded from day 15 to 37 leaned towards CD4+. Some responding clones were found in pre-infection memory, which suggests that pre-existing cross-reactive memory T cells took part in the SARS-CoV-2 response. Contracting CD4+ clones turned up mainly in the CM and EM memory subsets, whereas EMRA was where CD8+ clones were enriched. The study covered only a couple of mild cases, and larger cohorts including severe cases with pre-infection samples were considered necessary. Whether the second-wave clones peaking on day 37 were SARS-CoV-2 specific was not confirmed.

This clonotype originated in a man between 18 and 35 years old who had mild COVID-19 (a few samples of this study predate the infection). The sample titles of this study are shuffled in the database, so cell type and time point are left out; the donor was told from shared clones. What was sequenced was PBMCs or a T cell subset sorted from them (not recorded which). This receptor chain uses TRBV11-2 and TRBJ1-1, with 9 bases in between that match TRBD1. At the DNA level, the sequence is TGTGCCAGCAGCGAACGGACAGGGGACACTGAAGCTTTCTTT. Its translation reads: CASSERTGDTEAFF.